The rows below give T cell receptor beta chains drawn from one sample of a study of cytomegalovirus exposure and HLA in healthy donors. Clones were read by immunoSEQ multiplex PCR, and TCRdb kept only the in-frame ones, dropping some. The sample yields about 100,000 clones, approximately 80% seen once. Sequenced sample: PBMCs. These receptors came from a woman aged 18 to 35 in good health and CMV-seronegative. CDR3s include the opening cysteine and the closing phenylalanine or tryptophan. D genes are given only for firm matches. Clone size, where shown, is once, few, many, or a class for clones that have expanded.

clone_size j_call v_call d_call cdr3_nt cdr3_aa
once TRBJ2-7 TRBV9 TRBD2 TGTGCCAGCAGCGTAGAGGGGACTAGCGGGACTTGGGAGCAGTACTTC CASSVEGTSGTWEQYF
NA TRBJ2-3 TRBV5-4 TRBD2 TGTGCCAGCAGCGGTGATACTGGACTAGCGGGGGGGGGAGATACGCAGTATTTT CASSGDTGLAGGGDTQYF
NA TRBJ1-6 TRBV6-5 TRBD1 TGTGCCAGCAGTTACTCGACAGGGGATAATTCACCCCTCCACTTT CASSYSTGDNSPLHF
NA TRBJ2-7 TRBV5-1 TRBD2 TGCGCCAGCAGCCACGGGACTAGCTCCTACGAGCAGTACTTC CASSHGTSSYEQYF
NA TRBJ1-1 TRBV4-2 NA TGTGCCAGCAGCCGTAGGACAGTCATGAACACTGAAGCTTTCTTT CASSRRTVMNTEAFF
few TRBJ1-1 TRBV6-1 NA TGTGCCAGCAGTGATCGAGACAGTTACACTGAAGCTTTCTTT CASSDRDSYTEAFF
NA TRBJ2-7 TRBV6-6 TRBD2 TGTGCCAGCAGTTACTCCCTAGCGGGAGTGTACGAGCAGTACTTC CASSYSLAGVYEQYF
NA TRBJ2-1 TRBV30 NA TGTGCCTGGAGTGTGATGGGGCCCACGCTCTTC CAWSVMGPTLF
NA TRBJ2-2 TRBV6-6 NA TGTGCCAGCAGTTATATGGGCGACACCGGGGAGCTGTTTTTT CASSYMGDTGELFF
NA TRBJ2-1 TRBV19 TRBD2 TGTGCCAGTATGACTAGCGGGAGAGGGGGTGAGCAGTTCTTC CASMTSGRGGEQFF
NA TRBJ2-5 TRBV29-1 TRBD2 TGCAGCGGGCGGGGGGAGGAGACCCAGTACTTC CSGRGEETQYF
NA TRBJ2-5 TRBV5-1 NA TGCGCCAGCAGCCCAGCGTCGGGATCTAACCAAGAGACCCAGTACTTC CASSPASGSNQETQYF
NA TRBJ1-6 TRBV30 TRBD1 TGTGCCGGGGGACAGCTACTGAATTCACCCCTCCACTTT CAGGQLLNSPLHF
NA TRBJ2-3 TRBV30 NA TGTGCCTCCGAAAGGGCTAGCCGCACAGATACGCAGTATTTT CASERASRTDTQYF
NA TRBJ1-5 TRBV7-9 NA TGTGCCAGCAGCTTAGGGGGGGTGAATCAGCCCCAGCATTTT CASSLGGVNQPQHF
NA TRBJ1-1 TRBV15 TRBD1 TGTGCCACCAGCAGAGAACCCAGAGACGTAGGGACAGGGGGCGTGAACACTGAAGCTTTCTTT CATSREPRDVGTGGVNTEAFF
NA TRBJ1-1 TRBV5-1 NA TGCGCCAGCAGCCAGAGCCACAGAGCTGAAGCTTTCTTT CASSQSHRAEAFF
NA TRBJ2-2 TRBV5-6 NA TGTGCCAGCAGCTTGGAGCCCGGGGAGCTGTTTTTT CASSLEPGELFF
NA TRBJ1-4 TRBV7-9 TRBD1 TGTGCCAGCAGCTTACCTAGGTTGGGACAGGAAAATGAAAAACTGTTTTTT CASSLPRLGQENEKLFF
NA TRBJ2-7 TRBV11-2 NA TGTGCCAGCAGCTCCCTTCCGGGTCTCGGGTACGAGCAGTACTTC CASSSLPGLGYEQYF
few TRBJ2-7 TRBV5-4 TRBD2 TGTGCCAGCAGCAGGGGACTAGCCTACGAGCAGTACTTC CASSRGLAYEQYF
once TRBJ1-5 TRBV27 NA TGTGCCAGCAGTTCGGCGGTCCGGGGGAGCAATCAGCCCCAGCATTTT CASSSAVRGSNQPQHF
NA TRBJ2-1 TRBV7-3 TRBD2 TGTGCCAGCAGCCTCGGGACTAGCGGTTACAATGAGCAGTTCTTC CASSLGTSGYNEQFF
NA TRBJ1-4 TRBV18 NA TGTGCCAGCAAACAGGCAACTAATGAAAAACTGTTTTTT CASKQATNEKLFF
NA TRBJ2-5 TRBV5-1 NA TGCGCCAGCAGCCCGCACCACAGGGAAGAGACCCAGTACTTC CASSPHHREETQYF
NA TRBJ1-2 TRBV5-6 TRBD1 TGTGCCAGCAGCTTGTACCGGGACAGGGGCTTCTACTTTTATGGCTACACCTTC CASSLYRDRGFYFYGYTF
NA TRBJ2-5 TRBV6-6 NA TGTGCCAGCAGTCTTCAGGGGATGGAAGAAGAGACCCAGTACTTC CASSLQGMEEETQYF
NA TRBJ2-2 TRBV12-5 NA TGTGCTAGTGGTTTGGTAGTAAGTCGGGGGACCGGGGAGCTGTTTTTT CASGLVVSRGTGELFF
NA TRBJ1-5 TRBV28 TRBD1 TGTGCCAGCAGTCTAGGGGGCGTAGGCAATCAGCCCCAGCATTTT CASSLGGVGNQPQHF
NA TRBJ2-1 TRBV6-5 TRBD1 TGTGCCAGCAGGCAGGGGGCCTACTACAATGAGCAGTTCTTC CASRQGAYYNEQFF
NA TRBJ2-1 TRBV4-3 TRBD2 TGCGCCAGCAGCCCCTTAACCGGGACTAGCGGGAGAGGTGCTGAGCAGTTCTTC CASSPLTGTSGRGAEQFF
NA TRBJ2-7 TRBV5-4 TRBD1 TGTGCCAGCAGCTTTGGTTTAGGACAGGGAAGTTACGAGCAGTACTTC CASSFGLGQGSYEQYF
NA TRBJ1-1 TRBV28 NA TGTGCCAGCAGTTCATTACCGGGGGGCACTGAAGCTTTCTTT CASSSLPGGTEAFF
NA TRBJ1-1 TRBV29-1 NA TGCAGCGCAGGTCTCATGAACACTGAAGCTTTCTTT CSAGLMNTEAFF
NA TRBJ2-5 TRBV9 TRBD2 TGTGCCAGCAGCCTGTCCGGGACTAGCGGTTTCGGAGAGACCCAGTACTTC CASSLSGTSGFGETQYF
NA TRBJ2-2 TRBV7-9 TRBD2 TGTTCCAGCAGCAAGACCGGACTAGTGGGCACCGGGGAGCTGTTTTTT CSSSKTGLVGTGELFF
NA TRBJ2-3 TRBV7-9 TRBD1 TGTTCCAGCAGGCAAACCGGACAGGACACAGATACGCAGTATTTT CSSRQTGQDTDTQYF
few TRBJ1-1 TRBV4-1 NA TGCGCCAGCAGTCTAACGCCGGGGAACACTGAAGCTTTCTTT CASSLTPGNTEAFF
NA TRBJ2-3 TRBV13 TRBD2 TGTGCCAGCAGCCTGCGGGAGATTGGCACAGATACGCAGTATTTT CASSLREIGTDTQYF
NA TRBJ1-2 TRBV21-1 NA TGTGCCAGCAGCAAGGGACAGGCGGAGGGCTACACCTTC CASSKGQAEGYTF
NA TRBJ2-7 TRBV4-3 NA TGCGCCAGCAGCCGAGGCCGCGGGTCCTACGAGCAGTACTTC CASSRGRGSYEQYF
NA TRBJ2-1 TRBV7-8 NA TGTGCCAGCAGCTGGGTTGGGCTGGGGCTAATCTTCTACAATGAGCAGTTCTTC CASSWVGLGLIFYNEQFF
once TRBJ1-2 TRBV6-1 TRBD1 TGTGCCAGCAGTGAGCAGACAGGGGGGAACTATGGCTACACCTTC CASSEQTGGNYGYTF
NA TRBJ2-5 TRBV4-3 NA TGCGCCAGCAGCCAATCATCGCGGGGACTGGAGACCCAGTACTTC CASSQSSRGLETQYF
NA TRBJ1-1 TRBV7-9 TRBD1 TGTGCCAGCCTGGACAGGAATATGAACACTGAAGCTTTCTTT CASLDRNMNTEAFF
NA TRBJ2-7 TRBV18 TRBD2 TGTGCCAGCTCATCGGCCGGGACTAGCGACACAAAGCAGTACTTC CASSSAGTSDTKQYF